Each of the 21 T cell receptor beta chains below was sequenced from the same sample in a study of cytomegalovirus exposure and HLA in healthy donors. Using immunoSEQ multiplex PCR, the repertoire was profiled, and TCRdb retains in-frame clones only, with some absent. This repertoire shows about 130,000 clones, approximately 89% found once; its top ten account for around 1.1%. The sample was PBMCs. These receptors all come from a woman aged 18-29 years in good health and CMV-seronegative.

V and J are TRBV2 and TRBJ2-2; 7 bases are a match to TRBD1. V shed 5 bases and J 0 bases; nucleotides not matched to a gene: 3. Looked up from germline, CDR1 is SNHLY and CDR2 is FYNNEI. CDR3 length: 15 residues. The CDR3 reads CASSRQGANTGELFF. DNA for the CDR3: TGTGCCAGCAGTCGACAGGGCGCGAACACCGGGGAGCTGTTTTTT. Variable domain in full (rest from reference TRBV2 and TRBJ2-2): EPEVTQTPSHQVTQMGQEVILRCVPISNHLYFYWYRQILGQKVEFLVSFYNNEISEKSEIFDDQFSVERPDGSNFTLKIRSTKLEDSAMYFCASSRQGANTGELFFGEGSRLTVL.

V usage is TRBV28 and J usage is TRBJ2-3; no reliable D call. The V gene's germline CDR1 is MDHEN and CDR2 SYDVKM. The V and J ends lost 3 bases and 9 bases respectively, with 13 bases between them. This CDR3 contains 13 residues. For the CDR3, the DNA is TGTGCCAGCAGTTTCCCTTCTCGGTGGACGCAGTATTTT. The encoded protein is CASSFPSRWTQYF.

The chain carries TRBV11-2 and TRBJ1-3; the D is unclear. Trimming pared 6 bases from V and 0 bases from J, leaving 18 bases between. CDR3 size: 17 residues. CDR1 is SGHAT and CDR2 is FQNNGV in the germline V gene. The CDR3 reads CASRRLQTFPSGNTIYF. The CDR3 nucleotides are TGTGCCAGCAGACGTTTACAAACATTCCCCTCTGGAAACACCATATATTTT.

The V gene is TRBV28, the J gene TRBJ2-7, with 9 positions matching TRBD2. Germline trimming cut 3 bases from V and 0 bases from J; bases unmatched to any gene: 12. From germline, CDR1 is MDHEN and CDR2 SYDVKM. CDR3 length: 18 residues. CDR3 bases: TGTGCCAGCAGTTTTGGGACCGGGCTAGCGGGAAGCTCCTACGAGCAGTACTTC. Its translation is CASSFGTGLAGSSYEQYF.

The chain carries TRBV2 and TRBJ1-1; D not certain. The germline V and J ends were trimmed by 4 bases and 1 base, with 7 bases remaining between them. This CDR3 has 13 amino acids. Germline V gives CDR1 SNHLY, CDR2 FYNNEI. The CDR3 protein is CASSVDWNTEAFF. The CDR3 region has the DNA TGTGCCAGCAGTGTGGACTGGAACACTGAAGCTTTCTTT.

In DNA form, the CDR3 reads TGTGCCAGCAGTTGGTGGGGGTGGGAGGGCCAGTACGAGCAGTACTTC. Its protein is CASSWWGWEGQYEQYF. This chain connects TRBV28 to TRBJ2-7, with 7 bases aligning to TRBD2. This CDR3 spans 16 amino acids. V lost 4 bases and J lost 4; bases outside the gene matches: 13. The germline gives CDR1 MDHEN, CDR2 SYDVKM.

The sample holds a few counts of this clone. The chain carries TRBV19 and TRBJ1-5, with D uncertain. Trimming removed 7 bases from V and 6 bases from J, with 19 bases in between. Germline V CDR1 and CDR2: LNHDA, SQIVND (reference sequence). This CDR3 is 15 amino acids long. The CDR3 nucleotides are TGTGCCAGTACCGAAGGGCAGGATGGAGGTCAGCCCCAGCATTTT. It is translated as CASTEGQDGGQPQHF. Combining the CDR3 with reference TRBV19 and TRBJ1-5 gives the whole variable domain DGGITQSPKYLFRKEGQNVTLSCEQNLNHDAMYWYRQDPGQGLRLIYYSQIVNDFQKGDIAEGYSVSREKKESFPLTVTSAQKNPTAFYLCASTEGQDGGQPQHFGDGTRLSIL.

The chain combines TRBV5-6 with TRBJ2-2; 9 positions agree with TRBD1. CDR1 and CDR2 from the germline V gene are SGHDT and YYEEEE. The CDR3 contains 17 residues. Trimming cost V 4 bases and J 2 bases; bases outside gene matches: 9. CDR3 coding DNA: TGTGCCAGCAGCCCTCTGGGGACAGGGACCAACACCGGGGAGCTGTTTTTT. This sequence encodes CASSPLGTGTNTGELFF. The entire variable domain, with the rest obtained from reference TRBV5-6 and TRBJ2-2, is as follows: DAGVTQSPTHLIKTRGQQVTLRCSPKSGHDTVSWYQQALGQGPQFIFQYYEEEERQRGNFPDRFSGHQFPNYSSELNVNALLLGDSALYLCASSPLGTGTNTGELFFGEGSRLTVL.

The CDR3 DNA is TGTGCCAGCTCACCAAGACTCTTGGACAGGTCTTCCAAAAACATTCAGTACTTC. Protein sequence: CASSPRLLDRSSKNIQYF. V is TRBV18 and J is TRBJ2-4; 7 bases are shared with TRBD1. The CDR3 spans 18 residues. The V gene end was trimmed by 2 bases and the J gene end by 2 bases; junction bases not matched to a gene: 12. Germline CDR1 KGHSH, CDR2 LQKENI.

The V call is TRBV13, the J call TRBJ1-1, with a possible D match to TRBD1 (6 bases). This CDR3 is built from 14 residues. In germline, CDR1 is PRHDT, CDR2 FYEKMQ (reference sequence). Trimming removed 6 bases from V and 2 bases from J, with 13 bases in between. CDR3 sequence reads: CASRVPGQNTEAFF. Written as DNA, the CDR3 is TGTGCCAGCAGAGTTCCGGGACAAAACACTGAAGCTTTCTTT.

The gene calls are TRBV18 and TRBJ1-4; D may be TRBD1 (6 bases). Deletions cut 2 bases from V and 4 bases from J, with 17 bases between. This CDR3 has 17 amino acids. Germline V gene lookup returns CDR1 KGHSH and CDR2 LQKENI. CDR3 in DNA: TGTGCCAGCTCACCAATCAGATGGGGGCCGGGTAATGAAAAACTGTTTTTT. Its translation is CASSPIRWGPGNEKLFF.

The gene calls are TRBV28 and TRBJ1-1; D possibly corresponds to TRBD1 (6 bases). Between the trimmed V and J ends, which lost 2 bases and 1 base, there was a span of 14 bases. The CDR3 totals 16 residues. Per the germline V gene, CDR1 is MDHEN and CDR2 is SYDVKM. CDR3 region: CASSLLFRGQNTEAFF. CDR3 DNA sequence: TGTGCCAGCAGTTTACTGTTTCGGGGACAGAACACTGAAGCTTTCTTT.

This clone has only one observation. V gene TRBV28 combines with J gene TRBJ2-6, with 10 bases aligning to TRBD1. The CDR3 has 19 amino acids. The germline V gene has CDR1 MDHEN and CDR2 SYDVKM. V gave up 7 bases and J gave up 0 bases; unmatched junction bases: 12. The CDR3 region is CASIQGGTGVDSGANVLTF. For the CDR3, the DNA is TGTGCCAGCATCCAGGGCGGGACAGGGGTCGACTCTGGGGCCAACGTCCTGACTTTC.

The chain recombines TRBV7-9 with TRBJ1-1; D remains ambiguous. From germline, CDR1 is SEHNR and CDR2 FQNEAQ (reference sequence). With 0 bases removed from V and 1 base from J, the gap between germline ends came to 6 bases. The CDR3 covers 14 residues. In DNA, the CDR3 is TGTGCCAGCAGCTTAGCGGGCAGGAACACTGAAGCTTTCTTT. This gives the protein CASSLAGRNTEAFF.

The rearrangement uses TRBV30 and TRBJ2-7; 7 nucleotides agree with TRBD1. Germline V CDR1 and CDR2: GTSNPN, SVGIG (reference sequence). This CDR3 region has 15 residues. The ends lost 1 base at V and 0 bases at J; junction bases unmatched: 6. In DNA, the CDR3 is TGTGCCTGGAGTGAGGAGGCAGGGGGCTCCTACGAGCAGTACTTC. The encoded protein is CAWSEEAGGSYEQYF.

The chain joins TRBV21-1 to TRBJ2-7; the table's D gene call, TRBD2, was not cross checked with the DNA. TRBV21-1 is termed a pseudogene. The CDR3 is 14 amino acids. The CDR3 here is CASRPGLAYYEQYV. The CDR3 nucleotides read TGTGCCAGCAGGCCGGGACTAGCGTACTACGAGCAGTACGTC.

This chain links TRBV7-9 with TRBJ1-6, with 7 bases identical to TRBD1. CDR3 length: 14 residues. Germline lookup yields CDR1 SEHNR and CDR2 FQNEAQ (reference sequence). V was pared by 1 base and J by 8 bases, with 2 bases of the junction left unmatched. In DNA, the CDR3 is TGTGCCAGCAGCTTAGGACAGGGTCATTCACCCCTCCACTTT. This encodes CASSLGQGHSPLHF.

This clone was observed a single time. The CDR3 protein is CASAGTSGNNEQFF. CDR3 nucleotides: TGTGCCAGTGCCGGGACTAGCGGGAACAATGAGCAGTTCTTC. The rearrangement links TRBV19 to TRBJ2-1, with 13 bases identical to TRBD2. Germline-derived CDR1 and CDR2 are LNHDA and SQIVND (reference sequence). The CDR3 contains 14 residues. The trim removed 8 bases at V and 5 bases at J, leaving 3 bases unmatched.

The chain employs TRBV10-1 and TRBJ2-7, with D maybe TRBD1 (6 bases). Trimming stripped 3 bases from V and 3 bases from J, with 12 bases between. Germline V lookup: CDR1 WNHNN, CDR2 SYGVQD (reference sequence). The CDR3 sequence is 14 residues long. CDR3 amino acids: CASSDTARGYEQYF. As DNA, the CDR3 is TGCGCCAGCAGTGACACGGCCAGGGGCTACGAGCAGTACTTC.

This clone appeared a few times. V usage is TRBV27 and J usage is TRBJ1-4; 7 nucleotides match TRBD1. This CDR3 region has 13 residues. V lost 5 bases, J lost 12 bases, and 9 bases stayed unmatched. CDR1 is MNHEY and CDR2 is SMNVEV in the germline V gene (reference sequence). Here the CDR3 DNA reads TGTGCCAGCAGTCAAATAAGGGGGACAGAACTGTTTTTT. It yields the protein CASSQIRGTELFF.

CDR3 sequence reads: CASSRTEGETQYF. The CDR3 DNA reads TGTGCCAGCTCACGGACAGAGGGGGAGACCCAGTACTTC. The chain has TRBV18 and TRBJ2-5; a possible D gene is TRBD1 (6 bases). V was pared by 4 bases and J by 5 bases, with 11 bases between. The CDR3 is made up of 13 amino acids. Germline values: CDR1 KGHSH, CDR2 LQKENI.